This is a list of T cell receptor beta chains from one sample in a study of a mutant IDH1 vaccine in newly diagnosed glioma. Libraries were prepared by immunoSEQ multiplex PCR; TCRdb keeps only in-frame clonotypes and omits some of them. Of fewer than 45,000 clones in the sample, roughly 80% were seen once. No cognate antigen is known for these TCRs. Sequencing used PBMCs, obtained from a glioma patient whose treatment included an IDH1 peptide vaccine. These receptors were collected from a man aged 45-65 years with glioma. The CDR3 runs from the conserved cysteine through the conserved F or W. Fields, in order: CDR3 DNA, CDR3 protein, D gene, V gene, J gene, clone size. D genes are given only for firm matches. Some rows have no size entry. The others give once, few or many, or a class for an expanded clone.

cdr3_nt: TGCAGCGCTGGTGGGGACACCTACAATGAGCAGTTCTTC
cdr3_aa: CSAGGDTYNEQFF
d_call: .
v_call: TRBV29-1
j_call: TRBJ2-1
clone_size: .

cdr3_nt: TGTGCCAGCAGTATCGGACTAGCGGGCTGGAATGAGCAGTTCTTC
cdr3_aa: CASSIGLAGWNEQFF
d_call: TRBD2
v_call: TRBV6-5
j_call: TRBJ2-1
clone_size: .

cdr3_nt: TGTGCCAGCAGCCTCTCCCATCAGCCCCAGCATTTT
cdr3_aa: CASSLSHQPQHF
d_call: .
v_call: TRBV5-8
j_call: TRBJ1-5
clone_size: .

cdr3_nt: TGTGCCAGCAGCGGGACAGGGGACTATGAAAAACTGTTTTTT
cdr3_aa: CASSGTGDYEKLFF
d_call: TRBD1
v_call: TRBV9
j_call: TRBJ1-4
clone_size: .

cdr3_nt: TGTGCCTGGAGTGTACACGGGGGCGCCTACAATGAGCAGTTCTTC
cdr3_aa: CAWSVHGGAYNEQFF
d_call: .
v_call: TRBV30
j_call: TRBJ2-1
clone_size: .

cdr3_nt: TGTGCCAGCAGCTCCCCTCACGGGTCCTCTGGAAACACCATATATTTT
cdr3_aa: CASSSPHGSSGNTIYF
d_call: .
v_call: TRBV13
j_call: TRBJ1-3
clone_size: .

cdr3_nt: TGCAGCGTTGTGTTCCGGAACACTGAAGCTTTCTTT
cdr3_aa: CSVVFRNTEAFF
d_call: .
v_call: TRBV29-1
j_call: TRBJ1-1
clone_size: .

cdr3_nt: TGTGCCAGCAGCTTGAGGCTCCAGAACACTGAAGCTTTCTTT
cdr3_aa: CASSLRLQNTEAFF
d_call: .
v_call: TRBV7-2
j_call: TRBJ1-1
clone_size: .

cdr3_nt: TGTGCCAGCAGTTTCGCCAACTCCTACGAGCAGTACTTC
cdr3_aa: CASSFANSYEQYF
d_call: .
v_call: TRBV28
j_call: TRBJ2-7
clone_size: medium-sized

cdr3_nt: TGTGCCTGGAGTGTCCCCCGGTCCGATAATGAAAAACTGTTTTTT
cdr3_aa: CAWSVPRSDNEKLFF
d_call: .
v_call: TRBV30
j_call: TRBJ1-4
clone_size: .

cdr3_nt: TGTGCCAGCAGCGCCGACAGGGGAGAAGCTTTCTTT
cdr3_aa: CASSADRGEAFF
d_call: TRBD1
v_call: TRBV7-9
j_call: TRBJ1-1
clone_size: medium-sized

cdr3_nt: TGTGCCAGCTCACCATCAGACGGGGGAAGGACTGAAGCTTTCTTT
cdr3_aa: CASSPSDGGRTEAFF
d_call: .
v_call: TRBV18
j_call: TRBJ1-1
clone_size: once

cdr3_nt: TGTGCCAGCAGTCCCGGGGGACAGTACGAGCAGTACTTC
cdr3_aa: CASSPGGQYEQYF
d_call: .
v_call: TRBV6-5
j_call: TRBJ2-7
clone_size: .

cdr3_nt: TGTGCCAGCAGCTATAACAGGGGGGTCCAAGAGACCCAGTACTTC
cdr3_aa: CASSYNRGVQETQYF
d_call: TRBD1
v_call: TRBV7-8
j_call: TRBJ2-5
clone_size: .

cdr3_nt: TGTGCCAGCAGCTCGACTGATGAGCAGTTCTTC
cdr3_aa: CASSSTDEQFF
d_call: .
v_call: TRBV7-2
j_call: TRBJ2-1
clone_size: .

cdr3_nt: TGTGCCAGCAGCGCAAAGACAGGGTGGCGAGAGACCCAGTACTTC
cdr3_aa: CASSAKTGWRETQYF
d_call: TRBD1
v_call: TRBV9
j_call: TRBJ2-5
clone_size: .

cdr3_nt: TGTGCCAGCAGAGACCAACAGGGTAGGGACACTGAAGCTTTCTTT
cdr3_aa: CASRDQQGRDTEAFF
d_call: .
v_call: TRBV6-1
j_call: TRBJ1-1
clone_size: .

cdr3_nt: TGTGCCACCAGCAGAGACAGGGTGAGGAACACTGAAGCTTTCTTT
cdr3_aa: CATSRDRVRNTEAFF
d_call: .
v_call: TRBV15
j_call: TRBJ1-1
clone_size: .

cdr3_nt: TGTGCCAGCAGTTACAAGGACACCGGGGAGCTGTTTTTT
cdr3_aa: CASSYKDTGELFF
d_call: .
v_call: TRBV6-6
j_call: TRBJ2-2
clone_size: .

cdr3_nt: TGTGCCTGGAGTGTACGGCAGGGGGTCACTGAAGCTTTCTTT
cdr3_aa: CAWSVRQGVTEAFF
d_call: TRBD1
v_call: TRBV30
j_call: TRBJ1-1
clone_size: few

cdr3_nt: TGTGCCAGCAGTGAGCGGGGGGGCTTCGATACGCAGTATTTT
cdr3_aa: CASSERGGFDTQYF
d_call: TRBD2
v_call: TRBV6-4
j_call: TRBJ2-3
clone_size: .

cdr3_nt: TGTGCCAGCCGAGCAGGGAGCTCCTACGAGCAGTACTTC
cdr3_aa: CASRAGSSYEQYF
d_call: .
v_call: TRBV6-6
j_call: TRBJ2-7
clone_size: .

cdr3_nt: TGTGCCAGCAGCTTGGCCCAGGCCACCGGAAATGAGCAGTTCTTC
cdr3_aa: CASSLAQATGNEQFF
d_call: .
v_call: TRBV5-6
j_call: TRBJ2-1
clone_size: .

cdr3_nt: TGTGCCAGCAGCATTACCGGACAGGGGCGAGAGACCCAGTACTTC
cdr3_aa: CASSITGQGRETQYF
d_call: TRBD1
v_call: TRBV6-1
j_call: TRBJ2-5
clone_size: .

cdr3_nt: TGTGCCTGGGGGACAGCTAACTATGGCTACACCTTC
cdr3_aa: CAWGTANYGYTF
d_call: TRBD1
v_call: TRBV30
j_call: TRBJ1-2
clone_size: once

cdr3_nt: TGTGCCAGCAGGGTTGACAGGGTCGCTGAAAAACTGTTTTTT
cdr3_aa: CASRVDRVAEKLFF
d_call: TRBD1
v_call: TRBV27
j_call: TRBJ1-4
clone_size: once

cdr3_nt: TGTGCCAGCAGCTTAGAGGCAGGGTCCTACTCTGAAGCTTTCTTT
cdr3_aa: CASSLEAGSYSEAFF
d_call: .
v_call: TRBV7-2
j_call: TRBJ1-1
clone_size: .

cdr3_nt: TGTGCCAGCAACCGGACACAAGTCTATGGCTACACCTTC
cdr3_aa: CASNRTQVYGYTF
d_call: .
v_call: TRBV6-4
j_call: TRBJ1-2
clone_size: .

cdr3_nt: TGTGCCAGCAGTCCCTACCGGGGACAGCCCCAGACAGAAGCTTTCTTT
cdr3_aa: CASSPYRGQPQTEAFF
d_call: TRBD1
v_call: TRBV27
j_call: TRBJ1-1
clone_size: few

cdr3_nt: TGTGCCAGTAGTTCCCGGGACAGGGGCCCCCCGGGTGAGCAGTTCTTC
cdr3_aa: CASSSRDRGPPGEQFF
d_call: TRBD1
v_call: TRBV19
j_call: TRBJ2-1
clone_size: .

cdr3_nt: TGCGCCAGCAGCCGGGGGAACACCGGGGAGCTGTTTTTT
cdr3_aa: CASSRGNTGELFF
d_call: .
v_call: TRBV5-1
j_call: TRBJ2-2
clone_size: .

cdr3_nt: TGTGCCAGCAGCGGGGCGAACACCGGGGAGCTGTTTTTT
cdr3_aa: CASSGANTGELFF
d_call: .
v_call: TRBV2
j_call: TRBJ2-2
clone_size: .

cdr3_nt: TGTGCCAGCAGTTTATTCCCGACATATGGCTACACCTTC
cdr3_aa: CASSLFPTYGYTF
d_call: .
v_call: TRBV28
j_call: TRBJ1-2
clone_size: .

cdr3_nt: TGTGCCAGCAGTGAACCCTACCCGGGGTCTGGAAACACCATATATTTT
cdr3_aa: CASSEPYPGSGNTIYF
d_call: .
v_call: TRBV2
j_call: TRBJ1-3
clone_size: .

cdr3_nt: TGTGCCAGCACCTTTCAGGGGTTCAATGAGCAGTTCTTC
cdr3_aa: CASTFQGFNEQFF
d_call: .
v_call: TRBV28
j_call: TRBJ2-1
clone_size: .

cdr3_nt: TGTGCCAGCAGCTTAACGGGGAGAGGCAATCAGCCCCAGCATTTT
cdr3_aa: CASSLTGRGNQPQHF
d_call: .
v_call: TRBV7-2
j_call: TRBJ1-5
clone_size: .

cdr3_nt: TGTGCCAGCAGCTTAGATAAGGCAGCACCTAGCTCCTACGAGCAGTACTTC
cdr3_aa: CASSLDKAAPSSYEQYF
d_call: .
v_call: TRBV7-2
j_call: TRBJ2-7
clone_size: .

cdr3_nt: TGTGCCAGCAGCCCCAATCAGGTTTCGACCTACGAGCAGTACTTC
cdr3_aa: CASSPNQVSTYEQYF
d_call: .
v_call: TRBV6-5
j_call: TRBJ2-7
clone_size: few

cdr3_nt: TGTGCCAGCAGCAAAAAGCGTTCCGGGGAGCTGTTTTTT
cdr3_aa: CASSKKRSGELFF
d_call: .
v_call: TRBV5-8
j_call: TRBJ2-2
clone_size: .

cdr3_nt: TGTGCCAGCAGCCCTGGCTATTCCCCGGTCACTGAGCAGTTCTTC
cdr3_aa: CASSPGYSPVTEQFF
d_call: .
v_call: TRBV7-9
j_call: TRBJ2-1
clone_size: .

cdr3_nt: TGTGCCCGCAGAGTGACTAGCAATGAGCAGTTCTTC
cdr3_aa: CARRVTSNEQFF
d_call: .
v_call: TRBV30
j_call: TRBJ2-1
clone_size: .

cdr3_nt: TGCGCCAGCTCTCCCCAGCAGGGACCCTACGAGCAGTACTTC
cdr3_aa: CASSPQQGPYEQYF
d_call: .
v_call: TRBV10-1
j_call: TRBJ2-7
clone_size: .

cdr3_nt: TGCGCCAGCAGCTTGGGAGGGGCCTACAATGAGCAGTTCTTC
cdr3_aa: CASSLGGAYNEQFF
d_call: .
v_call: TRBV5-1
j_call: TRBJ2-1
clone_size: .

cdr3_nt: TGCAGTGCGCGACTGGGGTATGGCTACACCTTC
cdr3_aa: CSARLGYGYTF
d_call: .
v_call: TRBV20-1
j_call: TRBJ1-2
clone_size: few

cdr3_nt: TGCGCCAGCAGCCTCGACGGTGGCGAAAAACTGTTTTTT
cdr3_aa: CASSLDGGEKLFF
d_call: .
v_call: TRBV5-1
j_call: TRBJ1-4
clone_size: .

cdr3_nt: TGCGCCAGCAGCCAAGTGGCGACCTACAATGAAGCTTTCTTT
cdr3_aa: CASSQVATYNEAFF
d_call: .
v_call: TRBV4-1
j_call: TRBJ1-1
clone_size: once

cdr3_nt: TGTGCCAGCAGACCCAGGGGGGGGAGTTCACCCCTCCACTTT
cdr3_aa: CASRPRGGSSPLHF
d_call: TRBD1
v_call: TRBV2
j_call: TRBJ1-6
clone_size: .

cdr3_nt: TGTGCCAGCAGCGTAGAAGGGCTGCACTCTGGGGCCAACGTCCTGACTTTC
cdr3_aa: CASSVEGLHSGANVLTF
d_call: .
v_call: TRBV9
j_call: TRBJ2-6
clone_size: .

cdr3_nt: TGTGCCAGCAGTTACTGGCTTGACACTGAAGCTTTCTTT
cdr3_aa: CASSYWLDTEAFF
d_call: .
v_call: TRBV6-5
j_call: TRBJ1-1
clone_size: .

cdr3_nt: TGTGCCAGCAGTTGGGGGGTTAGCAATCAGCCCCAGCATTTT
cdr3_aa: CASSWGVSNQPQHF
d_call: .
v_call: TRBV2
j_call: TRBJ1-5
clone_size: .

cdr3_nt: TGTGCCAGCAGCCGAATCGGACGGCTCGATCAGCCCCAGCATTTT
cdr3_aa: CASSRIGRLDQPQHF
d_call: .
v_call: TRBV27
j_call: TRBJ1-5
clone_size: .

cdr3_nt: TGCGCCAGCAGCTTGGGTGGACTGATCAATCAGCCCCAGCATTTT
cdr3_aa: CASSLGGLINQPQHF
d_call: .
v_call: TRBV5-1
j_call: TRBJ1-5
clone_size: .

cdr3_nt: TGTGCCAGCAGCCCCCTATTAGGGGGAACAGATACGCAGTATTTT
cdr3_aa: CASSPLLGGTDTQYF
d_call: .
v_call: TRBV14
j_call: TRBJ2-3
clone_size: .

cdr3_nt: TGTGCCAGCAGTCTCAGGGGGCGCTACGAGCAGTACTTC
cdr3_aa: CASSLRGRYEQYF
d_call: TRBD1
v_call: TRBV28
j_call: TRBJ2-7
clone_size: .

cdr3_nt: TGCGCCAGCAGCTTTAAGGGCTCTAGCACAGATACGCAGTATTTT
cdr3_aa: CASSFKGSSTDTQYF
d_call: .
v_call: TRBV5-1
j_call: TRBJ2-3
clone_size: .